A selection of T cell receptor beta chains follows, all from one sample in a study of vaccination effects on CD4 cells after COVID-19. Sequencing was performed with immunoSEQ multiplex PCR; in TCRdb, only in-frame clones are kept and a portion is missing. The table lists 35,000 to 40,000 clones, approximately 72% of them singletons. These receptors have no identified antigens. The material was CD4+ T cells from PBMCs cultured with HCoV-NL63 spike peptides, obtained before COVID-19 vaccination. The receptors stem from a human donor who had a prior SARS-CoV-2 infection. CDR3s include the opening cysteine and the closing phenylalanine or tryptophan. Each record gives: clone size, D gene, J gene, CDR3 length, V gene, CDR3 DNA, CDR3 protein. The D gene is left open where the match is weak. For some rows the clone size is stated as once, few or many, or as a class when expanded; others skip it.

. . TRBJ2-1 14 TRBV29-1 TGCAGCGGGGTGATCCGGGGATCAGTCGATGAGCAGTTCTTC CSGVIRGSVDEQFF
few . TRBJ1-6 14 TRBV7-3 TGTGCCAGCAGCTTAAACAGGGCTAATTCACCCCTCCACTTT CASSLNRANSPLHF
. . TRBJ2-3 16 TRBV7-8 TGTGCCAGCAGCTTAAGAAGCGGAGGACTTAAGGATACGCAGTATTTT CASSLRSGGLKDTQYF
few . TRBJ2-7 15 TRBV7-9 TGTGCCAGCAGCTTGATCCTCGCGGGCTCCTACGAGCAGTACTTC CASSLILAGSYEQYF
. . TRBJ2-2 12 TRBV7-9 TGTGCCAGCAAGATGAACACCGGGGAGCTGTTTTTT CASKMNTGELFF
. . TRBJ2-7 12 TRBV11-3 TGTGCCAGCAGCTTACGCGCCTACGAGCAGTACTTC CASSLRAYEQYF
. . TRBJ2-5 12 TRBV24-1 TGTGCCACCAGTGATTTAGGAGAGACCCAGTACTTC CATSDLGETQYF
. TRBD2 TRBJ2-1 17 TRBV24-1 TGTGCCACCAGTGATCCCGGGACTAGCGGGAGATTAAATGAGCAGTTCTTC CATSDPGTSGRLNEQFF
. . TRBJ2-3 11 TRBV20-1 TGCAGTGGGTCGGGAGTTGATACGCAGTATTTT CSGSGVDTQYF
. TRBD2 TRBJ2-5 16 TRBV7-8 TGTGCCAGCACCCGACTAGCGGGAGGGGGAGAAGAGACCCAGTACTTC CASTRLAGGGEETQYF
. TRBD1 TRBJ1-3 14 TRBV18 TGTGCCAGCCGCTGGGACAGGGGTGGAAACACCATATATTTT CASRWDRGGNTIYF
. . TRBJ1-3 15 TRBV9 TGTGCCAGCAGCGCCCCAGGGGCGGCTGGAAACACCATATATTTT CASSAPGAAGNTIYF
. TRBD1 TRBJ1-2 12 TRBV6-5 TGTGCCAGCGGGACAGCTAACTATGGCTACACCTTC CASGTANYGYTF
. TRBD1 TRBJ1-1 14 TRBV5-1 TGCGCCAGCAGCAGGGACAGCCATAACACTGAAGCTTTCTTT CASSRDSHNTEAFF
. . TRBJ1-1 15 TRBV7-3 TGTGCCAGCAGCTTAAACGTGGGGGGGGTAGGTGAAGCTTTCTTT CASSLNVGGVGEAFF
. . TRBJ2-1 16 TRBV7-2 TGTGCCAGCAGCCCGGGACTCAATCGTGCCTACAATGAGCAGTTCTTC CASSPGLNRAYNEQFF
. . TRBJ1-3 13 TRBV5-6 TGTGCCAGCAGTTGGCGATCTGGAAACACCATATATTTT CASSWRSGNTIYF
few TRBD1 TRBJ2-2 14 TRBV15 TGTGCCACCAGCAGAGGCCAGGGGGTAGAGGAGCTGTTTTTT CATSRGQGVEELFF
. . TRBJ2-3 16 TRBV23-1 TGCGCCAGCAGTCATCCCTTCGGGGGAAGCCCAGATACGCAGTATTTT CASSHPFGGSPDTQYF
. . TRBJ2-1 13 TRBV5-5 TGTGCCAGCAGCTCGGGGGCCTACAATGAGCAGTTCTTC CASSSGAYNEQFF
. TRBD1 TRBJ1-2 14 TRBV19 TGTGCCAGTAGTATGGACAGGGCTCACTATGGCTACACCTTC CASSMDRAHYGYTF
. . TRBJ2-7 14 TRBV4-3 TGCGCCAGCAGCCAAGAAAGGTTCTCCTACGAGCAGTACTTC CASSQERFSYEQYF
. TRBD1 TRBJ1-1 13 TRBV5-1 TGCGCCAGCAGCCAACAGGGGGTCGCTGAAGCTTTCTTT CASSQQGVAEAFF
. . TRBJ2-1 15 TRBV5-1 TGCGCCAGCAGCTTGTCCCCCCTCACCTACAATGAGCAGTTCTTC CASSLSPLTYNEQFF
. TRBD2 TRBJ2-3 15 TRBV10-2 TGCGCCAGCAGACTAGCGGGAGCGAGCACAGATACGCAGTATTTT CASRLAGASTDTQYF
. TRBD2 TRBJ2-7 16 TRBV7-9 TGTGCCAGCAGCTCGGCCGGGACTAGCCCGGTTTGGGAGCAGTACTTC CASSSAGTSPVWEQYF
. TRBD1 TRBJ1-5 15 TRBV7-8 TGTGCCAGCAGCTCCGGGACAGGGATCAATCAGCCCCAGCATTTT CASSSGTGINQPQHF
. TRBD2 TRBJ2-1 16 TRBV11-2 TGTGCCAGCAGCTCCATCAGCGGGACCCTTCACAATGAGCAGTTCTTC CASSSISGTLHNEQFF
. . TRBJ1-2 15 TRBV23-1 TGCGCCAGCAGTCTTCGGGGGGGCGTAGAAGATGGCTACACCTTC CASSLRGGVEDGYTF
few TRBD2 TRBJ2-1 15 TRBV7-8 TGTGCCAGCAGCTTAGACGGCGGGAGGGCCTTGAGGCAGTTCTTC CASSLDGGRALRQFF
. TRBD1 TRBJ1-6 13 TRBV6-5 TGTGCCAGCAGGGGACAGGTCAATTCACCCCTCCACTTT CASRGQVNSPLHF
. . TRBJ2-3 15 TRBV9 TGTGCCAGCAGCGTTAAACTAGTAGACACAGATACGCAGTATTTT CASSVKLVDTDTQYF
. . TRBJ1-1 12 TRBV7-3 TGTGCCAGCAGCGCGGGAGGCGGCGAAGCTTTCTTT CASSAGGGEAFF
few TRBD1 TRBJ1-4 17 TRBV15 TGTGCCACCAGCAGAGACCTCCCGGACAGGGAAAATGAAAAACTGTTTTTT CATSRDLPDRENEKLFF
. TRBD2 TRBJ2-7 17 TRBV18 TGTGCCAGCTCACCACGGGCTAGCGGGGGCTTATCCTACGAGCAGTACTTC CASSPRASGGLSYEQYF
. . TRBJ1-3 17 TRBV27 TGTGCCAGCAGCGCAAGGGTTGCCGGGGCGCCGGGAAACACCATATATTTT CASSARVAGAPGNTIYF
. . TRBJ1-4 17 TRBV7-9 TGTGCCAGCAGCCCAGAGCGGGGGCGGAAAACTAATGAAAAACTGTTTTTT CASSPERGRKTNEKLFF
few . TRBJ1-1 12 TRBV27 TGTGCCAGCAGGAAGACCAACACTGAAGCTTTCTTT CASRKTNTEAFF
. . TRBJ2-5 16 TRBV4-2 TGTGCCAGCAGCCAAGATTGGAGACCGGGGAGGGAGACCCAGTACTTC CASSQDWRPGRETQYF
few . TRBJ1-6 14 TRBV3-1/TRBV3-2 TGTGCCAGCAACATGGAGGGCGCCAATTCACCCCTCCACTTT CASNMEGANSPLHF
. . TRBJ1-4 15 TRBV6-5 TGTGCCAGCAGTTACTCGGGGTCTCGGGATGAAAAACTGTTTTTT CASSYSGSRDEKLFF